These T cell receptor beta chains were read from a single sample in a study of shared clonotypes between healthy human individuals. The assay was immunoSEQ multiplex PCR, and TCRdb's table has in-frame clones only and misses some. The table lists over a million clones, roughly 96% of them singletons, with over 1% in the top ten. The sequenced sample consisted of naive CD4+ T cells sorted from blood. Every receptor here comes from a man younger than 40 in good health. CDR3s include the opening cysteine and the closing phenylalanine or tryptophan. A D gene is named only where the DNA matches it firmly. Clone size, where shown, is once, few, many, or a class for clones that have expanded.

D gene | J gene | V gene | clone size | CDR3 DNA | CDR3 protein
NA | TRBJ2-1 | TRBV6-5 | NA | TGTGCCAGCAGTTACTCAGGTTACAATGAGCAGTTCTTC | CASSYSGYNEQFF
NA | TRBJ2-7 | TRBV28 | NA | TGTGCCAGCAGTTTACTGGCTAGAACGAACACCTACGAGCAGTACTTC | CASSLLARTNTYEQYF
NA | TRBJ2-2 | TRBV11-2 | NA | TGTGCCAGCAACCAGAACACCGGGGAGCTGTTTTTT | CASNQNTGELFF
TRBD2 | TRBJ2-2 | TRBV7-8 | NA | TGTGCCAGCAGCTTAGGGACTAGCGAGTCCGGGGAGCTGTTTTTT | CASSLGTSESGELFF
NA | TRBJ1-1 | TRBV7-2 | once | TGTGCCAGCAGCTTAAGGTCGGGCAACACTGAAGCTTTCTTT | CASSLRSGNTEAFF
NA | TRBJ1-1 | TRBV9 | once | TGTGCCAGCAGCTCACGGGAGGGGCAGGGAGGAGCTTTCTTT | CASSSREGQGGAFF
NA | TRBJ2-5 | TRBV28 | few | TGTGCCAGCAGTTCCTACCAGGGGCCAGAGACCCAGTACTTC | CASSSYQGPETQYF
TRBD1 | TRBJ1-5 | TRBV11-2 | NA | TGTGCCAGCAGCTGGACAGGGTTCAATCAGCCCCAGCATTTT | CASSWTGFNQPQHF
TRBD2 | TRBJ2-1 | TRBV18 | NA | TGTGCCAGCTCACCGCGACTAGCGGACTACAATGAGCAGTTCTTC | CASSPRLADYNEQFF
TRBD1 | TRBJ1-2 | TRBV28 | NA | TGTGCCAGCAGTCCTCAAGGACAGGGTGACTATGGCTACACCTTC | CASSPQGQGDYGYTF
NA | TRBJ1-3 | TRBV2 | once | TGTGCCAGCAGTGAAGAGGCAGGGGACTTTGGAAACACCATATATTTT | CASSEEAGDFGNTIYF
NA | TRBJ1-2 | TRBV10-2 | NA | TGCGCCAGCAGTGAGTCGAGGTATGGCTACACCTTC | CASSESRYGYTF
NA | TRBJ2-3 | TRBV5-1 | NA | TGCGCCAGCACTTCAACAGATACGCAGTATTTT | CASTSTDTQYF
NA | TRBJ2-1 | TRBV9 | NA | TGTGCCAGCAGCGTAGGGGTTATCCCCAATGAGCAGTTCTTC | CASSVGVIPNEQFF
NA | TRBJ1-1 | TRBV10-3 | NA | TGTGCCATCAGGGGCGGGTTCCCCTCTGAAGCTTTCTTT | CAIRGGFPSEAFF